One sample yielded the 13 T cell receptor beta chains listed below, sequenced in a study of neurological immune-mediated disorders. TCRdb analysed the 5' RACE reads with MiXCR anew, one entry per CDR3 protein. Counted here are roughly 70,000 distinct CDR3 sequences, 3.5% to 5% occurring once; the ten biggest clones make up around 1.3%. The source material was PBMCs. These receptors originate from a young man with multiple sclerosis.

This clonotype was picked up many times. The chain joins TRBV5-5 to TRBJ2-7; no definite D call. Germline loops: CDR1 SGHKS, CDR2 YYEKEE (reference sequence). Trimming left V 3 bases short and J 1 base short, with 11 bases between. The CDR3 runs 14 residues. CDR3 region: CASSWVLGSYEQYF. CDR3 coding DNA: TGTGCCAGCAGCTGGGTCCTGGGGTCCTACGAGCAGTACTTC. Full variable domain (missing parts from reference TRBV5-5 and TRBJ2-7): DAGVTQSPTHLIKTRGQQVTLRCSPISGHKSVSWYQQVLGQGPQFIFQYYEKEERGRGNFPDRFSARQFPNYSSELNVNALLLGDSALYLCASSWVLGSYEQYFGPGTRLTVT.

This clonotype was observed at least ten times. The chain combines TRBV5-1 with TRBJ2-7, with D possibly TRBD2 on 5 matching bases. V was pared by 4 bases and J by 2 bases, with 22 bases between. Per germline, CDR1 SGHRS and CDR2 YFSETQ. The CDR3 loop spans 17 amino acids. CDR3: CASSLRGVVGVTYEQYF. The CDR3 DNA reads as TGCGCCAGCAGCCTCCGGGGAGTGGTAGGCGTAACCTACGAGCAGTACTTC.

This clonotype has ten or more counts. V and J are TRBV5-1 and TRBJ2-1, with TRBD2 identical over 7 bases. This CDR3 is 14 amino acids long. Germline V gene lookup returns CDR1 SGHRS and CDR2 YFSETQ. V trimming: 0 bases; J trimming: 8 bases; junction bases outside the gene matches: 5. The CDR3 coding sequence is TGCGCCAGCAGCTTGGGGACTAGGAACTATGAGCAGTTCTTC. This gives the protein CASSLGTRNYEQFF.

This clonotype was found many times. The chain is built from TRBV20-1 and TRBJ2-1, with 7 bases lining up with TRBD1. CDR1 and CDR2 (germline): DFQATT, SNEGSKA (reference sequence). Trimming took 6 bases from V and 6 from J; bases not matched to a gene: 17. The CDR3 totals 16 residues. The DNA for the CDR3 is TGCAGTGCCCTCCTCAACCGGGACAGCAGGTTCAATGAGCAGTTCTTC. Residues: CSALLNRDSRFNEQFF.

This clonotype was seen many times. V and J are TRBV7-2 and TRBJ1-2; the D gene is possibly TRBD1 (5 bases). The germline gives CDR1 SGHTA, CDR2 FQGNSA. V lost 1 base to trimming and J lost 5 bases, with 11 bases between them. The CDR3 contains 14 residues. CDR3 bases: TGTGCCAGCAGCTTAGTCTTGGGACCATATGGCTACACCTTC. It specifies CASSLVLGPYGYTF.

This clonotype was found many times. The rearrangement joins TRBV5-1 to TRBJ2-3; D is undetermined. There are 14 residues in the CDR3. Per germline, CDR1 SGHRS and CDR2 YFSETQ. Trimming pared 0 bases from V and 2 bases from J, leaving 7 bases between. The CDR3 spells CASSLEQPTDTQYF. The CDR3 coding sequence is TGCGCCAGCAGCTTGGAACAGCCCACAGATACGCAGTATTTT.

This clonotype was counted many times. This rearrangement joins TRBV11-2 to TRBJ1-5; the D is unclear. This CDR3 region has 15 residues. Germline lookup yields CDR1 SGHAT and CDR2 FQNNGV. V was trimmed by 0 bases and J by 7 bases, leaving 13 bases between them. Here the CDR3 reads CASSLDPGQGQPQHF. The CDR3 bases are TGTGCCAGCAGCTTAGACCCGGGCCAAGGCCAGCCCCAGCATTTT. The full variable domain, its missing parts supplied by reference TRBV11-2 and TRBJ1-5, is EAGVAQSPRYKIIEKRQSVAFWCNPISGHATLYWYQQILGQGPKLLIQFQNNGVVDDSQLPKDRFSAERLKGVDSTLKIQPAKLEDSAVYLCASSLDPGQGQPQHFGDGTRLSIL.

In regard to this clonotype: Being one base from a much bigger clone, this may be a read error. The genes are TRBV7-2 and TRBJ2-3; D may be TRBD1 or TRBD2 (5 bases each). Trimming took 1 base from V and 0 from J, leaving 8 bases between them. Germline V lookup: CDR1 SGHTA, CDR2 FQGNSA. The CDR3 is 15 residues long. Here the CDR3 reads CASSLGGASTDTQYF. CDR3 DNA sequence: TGTGCCAGCAGCTTAGGAGGGGCTAGCACAGATACGCAGTATTTT.

This rearrangement joins TRBV10-3 to TRBJ2-1, with 7 bases lining up with TRBD1. The CDR3 runs 13 residues. With V trimmed by 10 bases and J by 5 bases, 8 bases remained unmatched. Germline values: CDR1 ENHRY, CDR2 SYGVKD. As DNA, the CDR3 is TGTGCCACTCGACAGGGTATGAACAATGAGCAGTTCTTC. As protein: CATRQGMNNEQFF.

Here the CDR3 reads CASSLGGINTEAFF. In DNA form, the CDR3 reads TGCGCCAGCAGCTTGGGGGGAATAAACACTGAAGCTTTCTTT. The V gene is TRBV5-1, the J gene TRBJ1-1; D remains ambiguous. This CDR3 contains 14 residues. CDR1 and CDR2 from the germline V gene are SGHRS and YFSETQ. V was pared by 0 bases and J by 2 bases, with 8 bases between.

At least ten counts were recorded for this clonotype. The chain employs TRBV7-2 and TRBJ1-4; 7 bases align to TRBD1. In germline, CDR1 is SGHTA, CDR2 FQGNSA. Unmatched junction bases numbered 10, after V lost 5 bases and J lost 7 bases. This CDR3 contains 15 residues. The CDR3 region is CASSEATGNGEKLFF. CDR3 nucleotide sequence: TGTGCCAGCAGCGAAGCGACAGGGAATGGTGAAAAACTGTTTTTT.

This clonotype was counted a few times. A much more abundant neighbour one base away suggests this may be a read error. The chain combines TRBV4-1 with TRBJ2-1, with D maybe TRBD1 (6 bases). CDR1 is MGHRA and CDR2 is YSYEKL in the germline V gene. V was shortened by 5 bases and J by 10 bases, with 12 bases between the two germline ends. This CDR3 comprises 12 residues. This chain's CDR3 is CASSKGQGEQFF. CDR3 in DNA: TGCGCCAGCAGCAAAGGCCAGGGGGAGCAGTTCTTC.

This clonotype was detected many times. The J gene is TRBJ1-1, the V gene TRBV2; 8 bases align to TRBD1. V shed 3 bases and J 1 base; nucleotides not matched to a gene: 7. Germline V gives CDR1 SNHLY, CDR2 FYNNEI. The CDR3 length is 16 residues. The CDR3 DNA sequence: TGTGCCAGCAGTGATCGGACAGGGCTGGAGAACACTGAAGCTTTCTTT. Its protein product is CASSDRTGLENTEAFF.